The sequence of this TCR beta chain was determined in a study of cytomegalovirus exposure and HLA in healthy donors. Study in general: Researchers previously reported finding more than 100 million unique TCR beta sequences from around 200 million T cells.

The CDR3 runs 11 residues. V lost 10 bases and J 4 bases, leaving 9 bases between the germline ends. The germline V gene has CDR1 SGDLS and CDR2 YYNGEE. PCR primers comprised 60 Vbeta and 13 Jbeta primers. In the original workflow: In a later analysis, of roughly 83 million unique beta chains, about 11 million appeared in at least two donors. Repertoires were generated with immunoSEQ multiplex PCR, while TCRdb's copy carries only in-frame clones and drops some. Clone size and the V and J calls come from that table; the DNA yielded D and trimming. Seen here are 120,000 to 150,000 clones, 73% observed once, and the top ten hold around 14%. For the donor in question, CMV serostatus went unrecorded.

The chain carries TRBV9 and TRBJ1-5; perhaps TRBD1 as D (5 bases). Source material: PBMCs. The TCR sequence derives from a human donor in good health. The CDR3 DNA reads TGTGCCGGACGGACAAATCAGCCCCAGCATTTT. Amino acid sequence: CAGRTNQPQHF.